This TCR beta chain is drawn from a study of beta chain features in type 1 diabetes. Study details: Investigators examined 85 million to 110 million sorted cells across all samples. Study-wide points: Shorter templates might be favored by PCR, equally in patients and controls.

The authors reverse transcribed all of the isolated RNA, so sequencing captured expressed TCRB transcripts. Clones were sequenced by immunoSEQ multiplex PCR, and TCRdb holds only the in-frame ones, with some missing. Of 900,000 or so clones listed, 15% to 20% were seen once; the top ten hold about 0.025%. CDR1 is SGDLS, CDR2 YYNGEE, per germline. The CDR3 runs to 14 residues. The V end was cut by 0 bases, the J end by 5 bases, with 9 bases between. The authors took one heparinised blood draw, averaging about 120 mL, from each donor. Concerning this clone itself: The antigen is not known.

Sequences were obtained from naive CD4+ T cells from blood. This receptor was taken from a woman younger than 30 in good health. This sequence joins TRBV9 and TRBJ2-1; D uncertain. The CDR3 loop is CASSVAGPHNEQFF. CDR3 in DNA: TGTGCCAGCAGCGTAGCTGGGCCACACAATGAGCAGTTCTTC.